This entry concerns a single TCR beta chain. Germline-derived CDR1 and CDR2 are GTSNPN and SVGIG (reference sequence). This CDR3 has 15 amino acids. The junction had 4 bases not matched to a gene; V was cut back by 3 bases and J by 1 base. In the CD4+ fraction, cells were divided into CD45RA+ naive and CD45RA-negative memory subsets. The data were obtained in a study of shared clonotypes between healthy human individuals. Clones were sequenced by immunoSEQ multiplex PCR, and TCRdb holds only the in-frame ones, with some missing. The table shows over a million clones, with about 70% occurring only once.

The chain employs TRBV30 and TRBJ2-3, with 10 bases fitting TRBD2. The TCR originated in a young man in good health. The sample comprised memory CD4+ T cells sorted from blood. Subset described: CD45RA-negative fraction. CDR3 sequence reads: CAWRATSGGTDTQYF. CDR3 DNA sequence: TGTGCCTGGAGAGCAACTAGCGGGGGCACAGATACGCAGTATTTT.